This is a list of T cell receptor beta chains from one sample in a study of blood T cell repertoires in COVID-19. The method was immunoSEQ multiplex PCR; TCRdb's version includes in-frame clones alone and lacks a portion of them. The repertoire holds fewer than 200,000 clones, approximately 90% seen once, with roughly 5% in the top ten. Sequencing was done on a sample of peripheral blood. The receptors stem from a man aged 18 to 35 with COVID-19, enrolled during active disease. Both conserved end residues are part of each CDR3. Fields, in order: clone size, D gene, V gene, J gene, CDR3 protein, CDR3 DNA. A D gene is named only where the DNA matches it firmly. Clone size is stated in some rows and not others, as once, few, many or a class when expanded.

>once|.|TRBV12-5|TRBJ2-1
CASAPISGGGLNEQFF
TGTGCTAGTGCCCCCATTTCGGGAGGGGGCTTAAATGAGCAGTTCTTC
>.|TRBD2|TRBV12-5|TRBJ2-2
CASGLAPGLAGTDTGELFF
TGTGCTAGTGGTTTGGCCCCGGGACTAGCGGGAACGGACACCGGGGAGCTGTTTTTT
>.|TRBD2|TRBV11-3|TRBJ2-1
CASSLGGAGAGEQFF
TGTGCCAGCAGCCTCGGGGGGGCGGGAGCGGGAGAGCAGTTCTTC
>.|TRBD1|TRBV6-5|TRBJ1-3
CASSSGTGQGNTIYF
TGTGCCAGCAGTTCCGGGACAGGGCAAGGAAACACCATATATTTT
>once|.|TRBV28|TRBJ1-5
CASSFSDKGNQPQHF
TGTGCCAGCAGTTTTTCGGACAAGGGCAATCAGCCCCAGCATTTT
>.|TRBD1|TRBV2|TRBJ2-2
CASTGQGVTGELFF
TGTGCCAGCACTGGACAGGGGGTCACCGGGGAGCTGTTTTTT
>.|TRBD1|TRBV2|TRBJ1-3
CASSGGQGRNTIYF
TGTGCCAGCAGTGGGGGACAGGGGAGGAACACCATATATTTT
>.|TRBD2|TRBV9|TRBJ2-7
CASSPTPGLAGRLYEQYF
TGTGCCAGCAGCCCTACTCCGGGACTAGCGGGTCGACTCTACGAGCAGTACTTC
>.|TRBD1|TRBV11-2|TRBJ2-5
CASSRRAGGWETQYF
TGTGCCAGCAGCCGCCGGGCAGGGGGCTGGGAGACCCAGTACTTC
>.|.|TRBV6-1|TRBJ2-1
CASSGPLAPSSYNEQFF
TGTGCCAGCAGTGGGCCACTAGCTCCTAGCTCCTACAATGAGCAGTTCTTC
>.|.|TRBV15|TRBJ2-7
CATSRDRSKTYEQYF
TGTGCCACCAGCAGAGATCGTAGCAAGACCTACGAGCAGTACTTC
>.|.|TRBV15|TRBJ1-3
CATSSKQVLSGNTIYF
TGTGCCACCAGCAGTAAACAGGTTCTCTCTGGAAACACCATATATTTT
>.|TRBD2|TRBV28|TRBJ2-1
CASRFIAGIYNEQFF
TGTGCCAGCCGTTTCATAGCGGGAATTTACAATGAGCAGTTCTTC
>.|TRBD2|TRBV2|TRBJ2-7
CASKGGLAAHEQYF
TGTGCCAGCAAAGGCGGACTAGCGGCACACGAGCAGTACTTC
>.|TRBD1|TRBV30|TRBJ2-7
CARGQAPYEQYF
TGTGCCCGCGGACAGGCCCCCTACGAGCAGTACTTC
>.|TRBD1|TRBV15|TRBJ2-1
CATTQDRGSYNEQFF
TGTGCCACCACCCAGGACAGGGGCTCCTACAATGAGCAGTTCTTC
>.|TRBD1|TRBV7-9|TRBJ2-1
CASSLAPQGGREQFF
TGTGCCAGCAGCTTAGCTCCCCAAGGGGGCCGTGAGCAGTTCTTC
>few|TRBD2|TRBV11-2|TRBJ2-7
CASSLDQGLAGGVYEQYF
TGTGCCAGCAGCTTAGATCAGGGACTAGCGGGAGGGGTATACGAGCAGTACTTC
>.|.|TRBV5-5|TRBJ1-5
CASLRSMGEGQPQHF
TGTGCCAGCCTCCGTTCCATGGGAGAGGGTCAGCCCCAGCATTTT
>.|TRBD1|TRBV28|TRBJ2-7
CASTRKKGTGAYEQYF
TGTGCCAGCACTCGTAAGAAGGGGACAGGGGCCTACGAGCAGTACTTC
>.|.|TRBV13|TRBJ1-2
CASSLVGQISNYGYTF
TGTGCCAGCAGCTTAGTTGGGCAGATCTCCAACTATGGCTACACCTTC
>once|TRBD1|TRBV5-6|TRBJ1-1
CASSFGTGLNTEAFF
TGTGCCAGCAGCTTCGGGACAGGCCTGAACACTGAAGCTTTCTTT
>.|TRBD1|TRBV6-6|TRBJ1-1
CASPGQGAMNTEAFF
TGTGCCAGCCCCGGACAGGGGGCCATGAACACTGAAGCTTTCTTT
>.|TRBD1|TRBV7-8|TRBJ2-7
CASSLATGYTYEQYF
TGTGCCAGCAGCTTAGCGACAGGGTACACCTACGAGCAGTACTTC
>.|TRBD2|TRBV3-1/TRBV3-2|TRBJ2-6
CASSQGLAGGGYGANVLTF
TGTGCCAGCAGCCAGGGACTAGCGGGAGGGGGGTATGGGGCCAACGTCCTGACTTTC
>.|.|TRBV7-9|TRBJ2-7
CASSFGRENYEQYF
TGTGCCAGCAGCTTCGGCAGGGAAAACTACGAGCAGTACTTC
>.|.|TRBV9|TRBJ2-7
CASSVLDSPYEQYF
TGTGCCAGCAGCGTACTGGACTCCCCCTACGAGCAGTACTTC
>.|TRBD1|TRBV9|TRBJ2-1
CASSLGQGPYNEQFF
TGTGCCAGCAGCTTGGGACAGGGGCCCTACAATGAGCAGTTCTTC
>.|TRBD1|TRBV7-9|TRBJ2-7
CASSPGQGYEQYF
TGTGCCAGCAGCCCGGGACAGGGCTACGAGCAGTACTTC
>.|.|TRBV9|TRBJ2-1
CASSVRGSSYNEQFF
TGTGCCAGCAGCGTTAGAGGGAGTTCCTACAATGAGCAGTTCTTC
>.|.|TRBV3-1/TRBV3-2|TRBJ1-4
CASSRGRVPTEKLFF
TGTGCCAGCAGCCGGGGCAGGGTTCCGACTGAAAAACTGTTTTTT
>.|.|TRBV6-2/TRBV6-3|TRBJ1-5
CASSSGGQPQHF
TGTGCCAGCAGCTCTGGAGGTCAGCCCCAGCATTTT
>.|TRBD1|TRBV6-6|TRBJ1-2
CASSPRGQGAHGYTF
TGTGCCAGCAGCCCCAGGGGACAGGGCGCTCATGGCTACACCTTC
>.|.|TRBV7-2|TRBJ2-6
CASSLDFRGANVLTF
TGTGCCAGCAGCTTAGACTTTCGGGGGGCCAACGTCCTGACTTTC
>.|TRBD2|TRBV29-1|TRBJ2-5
CSVWEGSGAQYF
TGCAGCGTGTGGGAGGGGAGCGGGGCCCAGTACTTC
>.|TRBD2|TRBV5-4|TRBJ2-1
CASSSPFLAGVNNEQFF
TGTGCCAGCAGTTCTCCGTTTCTAGCGGGAGTGAACAATGAGCAGTTCTTC
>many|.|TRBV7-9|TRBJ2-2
CASSHRGLAGELFF
TGTGCCAGCAGCCACCGGGGTCTCGCCGGGGAGCTGTTTTTT
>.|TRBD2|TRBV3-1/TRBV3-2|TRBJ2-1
CASSPRLAGSYNEQFF
TGTGCCAGCAGCCCCCGACTAGCGGGCAGCTACAATGAGCAGTTCTTC
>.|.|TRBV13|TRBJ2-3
CASSFDGGTDTQYF
TGTGCCAGCAGCTTTGACGGAGGCACAGATACGCAGTATTTT
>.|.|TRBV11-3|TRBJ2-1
CASSLAPRGEQFF
TGTGCCAGCAGCTTAGCCCCAAGAGGGGAGCAGTTCTTC
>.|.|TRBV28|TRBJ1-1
CASSLGRGSTEAFF
TGTGCCAGCAGTTTAGGGAGGGGAAGCACTGAAGCTTTCTTT
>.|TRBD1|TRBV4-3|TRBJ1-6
CASSQEDRSSYNSPLHF
TGCGCCAGCAGCCAAGAGGACAGGAGCTCCTATAATTCACCCCTCCACTTT
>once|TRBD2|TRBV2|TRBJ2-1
CASSESFLLAGDGGEQFF
TGTGCCAGCAGTGAATCATTTCTACTAGCGGGGGATGGGGGTGAGCAGTTCTTC